This entry concerns a single TCR beta chain. The sample belongs to a study of blood T cell repertoires in COVID-19. Study background: Nucleic acid was either cDNA or gDNA, and it came from T cells, B-cell-depleted T cells, or PBMCs.

The trim removed 6 bases at V and 5 bases at J, leaving 4 bases unmatched. The CDR3 totals 14 residues. Per the germline V gene, CDR1 is MNHEY and CDR2 is SVGAGI. Authors' methods: Cell counts per sample came from amplifying reference gene primers. Sequencing was performed with immunoSEQ multiplex PCR; in TCRdb, only in-frame clones are kept and a portion is missing. The D gene and trimming were derived from the DNA, and the V and J assignments and clone size from that table. Altogether roughly 150,000 clones are present, more than 65% being singletons, with the ten largest covering 3.5% to 4.5%. The chain carries TRBV6-5 and TRBJ2-3; the match to TRBD1 covers 11 bases. The material sequenced was peripheral blood. The TCR comes from a man aged 60 to 69 with acute or convalescent COVID-19. The CDR3 sequence: CASRGGQGGDTQYF. The CDR3 DNA is TGTGCCAGCAGGGGGGGACAGGGGGGAGATACGCAGTATTTT.